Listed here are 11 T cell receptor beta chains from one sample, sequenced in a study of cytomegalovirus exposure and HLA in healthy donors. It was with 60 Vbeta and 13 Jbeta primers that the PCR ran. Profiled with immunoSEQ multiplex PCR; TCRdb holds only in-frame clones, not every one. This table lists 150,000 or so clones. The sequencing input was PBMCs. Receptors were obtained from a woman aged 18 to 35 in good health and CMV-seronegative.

Here the CDR3 reads CASRRDANTGELFF. The CDR3, as DNA: TGCGCCAGCAGGCGGGACGCGAACACCGGGGAGCTGTTTTTT. V gene TRBV5-1 combines with J gene TRBJ2-2; maybe TRBD2 (6 bases). Per the germline V gene, CDR1 is SGHRS and CDR2 is YFSETQ. The CDR3 runs 14 residues. V gave up 5 bases and J gave up 0 bases, with 8 bases separating them.

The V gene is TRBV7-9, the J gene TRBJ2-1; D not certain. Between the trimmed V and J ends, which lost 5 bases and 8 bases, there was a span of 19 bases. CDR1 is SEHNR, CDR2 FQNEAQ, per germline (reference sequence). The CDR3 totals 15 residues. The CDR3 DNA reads TGTGCCAGCAGCCCTTTAGGCGGCCCGCTGGATGAGCAGTTCTTC. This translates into CASSPLGGPLDEQFF. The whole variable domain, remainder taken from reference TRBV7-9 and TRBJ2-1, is DTGVSQNPRHKITKRGQNVTFRCDPISEHNRLYWYRQTLGQGPEFLTYFQNEAQLEKSRLLSDRFSAERPKGSFSTLEIQRTEQGDSAMYLCASSPLGGPLDEQFFGPGTRLTVL.

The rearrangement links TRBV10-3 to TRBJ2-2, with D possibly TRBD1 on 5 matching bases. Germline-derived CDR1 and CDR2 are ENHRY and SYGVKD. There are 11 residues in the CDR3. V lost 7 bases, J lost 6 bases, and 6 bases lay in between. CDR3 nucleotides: TGTGCCATCAAAGGGGCCGGGGAGCTGTTTTTT. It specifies CAIKGAGELFF.

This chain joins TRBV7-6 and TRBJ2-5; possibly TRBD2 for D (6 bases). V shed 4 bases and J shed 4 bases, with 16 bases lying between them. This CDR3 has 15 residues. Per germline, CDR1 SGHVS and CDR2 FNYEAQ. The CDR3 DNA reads TGTGCCAGCAGCTCCCTAGCGATACGGGTAGAGACCCAGTACTTC. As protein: CASSSLAIRVETQYF.

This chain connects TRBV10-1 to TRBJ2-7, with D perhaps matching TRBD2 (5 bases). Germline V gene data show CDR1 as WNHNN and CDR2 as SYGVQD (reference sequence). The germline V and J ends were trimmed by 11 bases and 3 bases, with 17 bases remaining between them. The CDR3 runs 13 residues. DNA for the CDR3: TGCGCCCCCTCGGTAGGGAGCCGCTACGAGCAGTACGTC. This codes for CAPSVGSRYEQYV.

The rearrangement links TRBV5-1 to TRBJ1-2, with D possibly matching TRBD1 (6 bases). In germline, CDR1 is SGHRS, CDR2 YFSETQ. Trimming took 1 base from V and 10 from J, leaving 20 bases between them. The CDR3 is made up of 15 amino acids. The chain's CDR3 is CASSLSVGASGDYTF. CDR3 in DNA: TGCGCCAGCAGCTTGTCGGTGGGTGCGTCAGGGGACTACACCTTC.

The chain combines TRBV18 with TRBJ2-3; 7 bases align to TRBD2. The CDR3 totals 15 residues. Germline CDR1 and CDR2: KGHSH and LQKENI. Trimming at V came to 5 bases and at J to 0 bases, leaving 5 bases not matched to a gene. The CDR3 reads CASSVREPSTDTQYF. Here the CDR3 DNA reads TGTGCCAGCTCAGTGCGGGAGCCCAGCACAGATACGCAGTATTTT.

This chain's CDR3 is CASSQTDGQGVGGYTF. Written as DNA, the CDR3 is TGTGCCAGCAGCCAAACGGACGGACAGGGGGTGGGTGGCTACACCTTC. The J gene is TRBJ1-2, the V gene TRBV4-2, with 10 bases aligning to TRBD1. The V gene end was trimmed by 2 bases and the J gene end by 7 bases; junction bases not matched to a gene: 10. Germline assignment: CDR1 LGHNA and CDR2 YNFKEQ. This CDR3 has 16 amino acids.

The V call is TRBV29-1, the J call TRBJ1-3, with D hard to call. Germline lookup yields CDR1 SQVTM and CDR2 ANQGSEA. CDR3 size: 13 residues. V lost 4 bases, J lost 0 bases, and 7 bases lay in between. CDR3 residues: CSVALSSGNTIYF. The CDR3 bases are TGCAGCGTTGCCCTGTCCTCTGGAAACACCATATATTTT. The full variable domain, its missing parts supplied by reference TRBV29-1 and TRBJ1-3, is SAVISQKPSRDICQRGTSLTIQCQVDSQVTMMFWYRQQPGQSLTLIATANQGSEATYESGFVIDKFPISRPNLTFSTLTVSNMSPEDSSIYLCSVALSSGNTIYFGEGSWLTVV.

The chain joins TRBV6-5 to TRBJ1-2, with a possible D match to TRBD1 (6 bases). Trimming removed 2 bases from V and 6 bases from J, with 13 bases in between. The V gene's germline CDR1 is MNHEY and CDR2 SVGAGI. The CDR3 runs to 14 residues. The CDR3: CASSYGGGDHGYTF. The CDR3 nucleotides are TGTGCCAGCAGTTACGGAGGGGGGGACCATGGCTACACCTTC.

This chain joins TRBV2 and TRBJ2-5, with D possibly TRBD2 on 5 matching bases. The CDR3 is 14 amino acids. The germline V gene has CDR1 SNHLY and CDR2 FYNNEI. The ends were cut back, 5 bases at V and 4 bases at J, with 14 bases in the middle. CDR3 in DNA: TGTGCCAGCAGTTCTGAGGGAAGCCGAGAGACCCAGTACTTC. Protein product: CASSSEGSRETQYF. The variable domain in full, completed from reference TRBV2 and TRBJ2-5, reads EPEVTQTPSHQVTQMGQEVILRCVPISNHLYFYWYRQILGQKVEFLVSFYNNEISEKSEIFDDQFSVERPDGSNFTLKIRSTKLEDSAMYFCASSSEGSRETQYFGPGTRLLVL.